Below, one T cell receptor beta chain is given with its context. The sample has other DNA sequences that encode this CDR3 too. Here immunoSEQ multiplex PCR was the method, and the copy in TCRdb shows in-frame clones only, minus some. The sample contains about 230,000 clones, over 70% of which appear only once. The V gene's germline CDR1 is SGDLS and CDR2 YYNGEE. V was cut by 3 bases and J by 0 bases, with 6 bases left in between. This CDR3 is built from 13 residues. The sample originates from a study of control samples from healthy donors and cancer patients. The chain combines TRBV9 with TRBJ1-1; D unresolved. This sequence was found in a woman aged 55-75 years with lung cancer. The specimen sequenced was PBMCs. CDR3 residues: CASSALMNTEAFF. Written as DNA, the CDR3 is TGTGCCAGCAGCGCCTTAATGAACACTGAAGCTTTCTTT.